This T cell receptor (beta chain) was profiled in a study of T cell responses to AZD1222 COVID-19 vaccine. Study-level points and caveats: Targets within unmutated variant regions were reportedly found for nearly half of spike-specific TCRs.

Only in-frame clones appear in the TCRdb table, and some are missing; sequencing was by immunoSEQ multiplex PCR. The sample records tens of thousands of clones, approximately 88% being singletons. Germline CDR1 is SGHNT and CDR2 is YYREEE (reference sequence). This CDR3 is built from 15 residues. With V trimmed by 3 bases and J by 3 bases, 4 bases remained unmatched. This clone was observed a few times. The antigen is unknown. The chain couples TRBV5-4 to TRBJ1-2; the match to TRBD1 covers 11 bases. Sequencing used peripheral blood, obtained on day 0 of AZD1222 vaccination. The sequence came from an adult in good health. DNA of the CDR3: TGTGCCAGCAGCTCTCGGACAGGGGGCGACTATGGCTACACCTTC. Amino acid sequence: CASSSRTGGDYGYTF.